The 23 T cell receptor beta chains presented below share a single source sample, sequenced in a study of cytomegalovirus exposure and HLA in healthy donors. PCR amplification relied on 60 Vbeta primers (plus 13 Jbeta primers). Sequenced by immunoSEQ multiplex PCR; TCRdb stores in-frame clones only, minus some. The sample lists some 250,000 clones, 82% occurring once. Sequenced input: PBMCs. These receptors all come from a woman in her forties in good health and CMV-seropositive.

This chain uses TRBV10-3 with TRBJ1-2; D is possibly TRBD1 (6 bases). CDR1 ENHRY and CDR2 SYGVKD come from the germline V gene. Deletions cut 8 bases from V and 4 bases from J, with 26 bases between. This CDR3 has 17 amino acids. DNA of the CDR3: TGTGCCATCGCAGATGCAAGGGGTACAGGGATAAGCTATGGCTACACCTTC. Translated: CAIADARGTGISYGYTF.

The rearrangement uses TRBV6-1 and TRBJ2-1, with TRBD2 as a possible D gene (5 bases). CDR3 size: 14 residues. V shed 8 bases and J shed 3 bases, with 14 bases lying between them. Looked up from germline, CDR1 is MNHNS and CDR2 is SASEGT. This chain's CDR3 is CASGGSSGYNEQFF. In DNA form, the CDR3 reads TGTGCCAGCGGAGGTAGTTCCGGCTACAATGAGCAGTTCTTC.

V usage is TRBV6-1 and J usage is TRBJ1-2, with a tentative D call TRBD1 (6 bases). In germline, CDR1 is MNHNS, CDR2 SASEGT. The CDR3 is 14 amino acids. V lost 8 bases and J lost 8, with 21 bases in between. This CDR3 is CASLGGAGVQGYTF. CDR3 coding DNA: TGTGCCAGCCTTGGGGGGGCAGGGGTTCAGGGCTACACCTTC.

This chain joins TRBV5-1 and TRBJ1-1; a possible D gene is TRBD1 (6 bases). The CDR3 has 15 residues. The V gene's germline CDR1 is SGHRS and CDR2 YFSETQ. Trimming left V 5 bases short and J 1 base short, with 15 bases between. The CDR3 sequence: CASSQTGQANTEAFF. CDR3 coding DNA: TGCGCCAGCAGTCAAACAGGGCAGGCGAACACTGAAGCTTTCTTT. Filled out from reference TRBV5-1 and TRBJ1-1, the complete variable domain reads KAGVTQTPRYLIKTRGQQVTLSCSPISGHRSVSWYQQTPGQGLQFLFEYFSETQRNKGNFPGRFSGRQFSNSRSEMNVSTLELGDSALYLCASSQTGQANTEAFFGQGTRLTVV.

This rearrangement joins TRBV19 to TRBJ1-1; 9 bases align to TRBD1. J gave up 2 bases and V 6 bases, and 10 bases lay outside the gene matches. The germline V gene has CDR1 LNHDA and CDR2 SQIVND (reference sequence). CDR3 length: 16 amino acids. The CDR3 here is CASSLYQGQGNTEAFF. In DNA form, the CDR3 reads TGTGCCAGTAGCCTTTATCAGGGACAGGGAAACACTGAAGCTTTCTTT. Full variable domain (rest looked up from reference TRBV19 and TRBJ1-1): DGGITQSPKYLFRKEGQNVTLSCEQNLNHDAMYWYRQDPGQGLRLIYYSQIVNDFQKGDIAEGYSVSREKKESFPLTVTSAQKNPTAFYLCASSLYQGQGNTEAFFGQGTRLTVV.

For this clone: Distinct nucleotide sequences in the sample also encode this CDR3. CDR3: CASSTSGSYNSPLHF. DNA of the CDR3: TGTGCCAGCAGTACCAGCGGCTCCTATAATTCACCCCTCCACTTT. The chain carries TRBV7-9 and TRBJ1-6; D call uncertain. Deletions cut 6 bases from V and 0 bases from J, with 9 bases between. This CDR3 has 15 amino acids. The V gene's germline CDR1 is SEHNR and CDR2 FQNEAQ (reference sequence).

This chain connects TRBV7-2 to TRBJ2-5; D remains ambiguous. The CDR3 extends over 13 amino acids. CDR1 is SGHTA and CDR2 is FQGNSA in the germline V gene. The V end was cut by 5 bases, the J end by 5 bases, with 12 bases between. CDR3 bases: TGTGCCAGCAGCCCTCAGGATTGGGAGACCCAGTACTTC. This gives the protein CASSPQDWETQYF.

CDR3 sequence (DNA): TGTGCCAGCAGCACTACCGCCACCGACGAGCAGTACTTC. The encoded protein is CASSTTATDEQYF. The chain has TRBV4-2 and TRBJ2-7, with D hard to call. Germline CDR1 is LGHNA and CDR2 is YNFKEQ. Trimming shortened V by 5 bases and J by 5 bases, and 13 bases separated the two germline ends. The CDR3 covers 13 residues.

The chain couples TRBV19 to TRBJ2-2, with TRBD2 matching over 8 bases. Germline V gene data show CDR1 as LNHDA and CDR2 as SQIVND (reference sequence). The junction had 13 bases not matched to a gene; V was cut back by 8 bases and J by 8 bases. This CDR3 has 15 amino acids. Written as DNA, the CDR3 is TGTGCCAGTGGGCTCACAGCGGGAGTTTCTGGGGAGCTGTTTTTT. It encodes CASGLTAGVSGELFF.

The rearrangement joins TRBV5-4 to TRBJ2-1; 14 nucleotides agree with TRBD2. Germline loops: CDR1 SGHNT, CDR2 YYREEE (reference sequence). The V gene end was trimmed by 3 bases and the J gene end by 12 bases; junction bases not matched to a gene: 8. This CDR3 spans 15 amino acids. The CDR3 spells CASSSGLAGVGGQFF. CDR3 nucleotides: TGTGCCAGCAGCTCGGGACTAGCGGGGGTCGGGGGGCAGTTCTTC.

The chain joins TRBV19 to TRBJ1-2; possible D gene TRBD1, 5 bases. This CDR3 is 15 amino acids long. CDR1 is LNHDA, CDR2 SQIVND, per germline (reference sequence). Trimming stripped 6 bases from V and 1 base from J, with 15 bases between. The CDR3 DNA reads TGTGCCAGTAGGAAGTCAGGGCTTAATAACTATGGCTACACCTTC. Encoded protein: CASRKSGLNNYGYTF.

V and J are TRBV5-1 and TRBJ1-4, with D unresolved. Germline CDR1 SGHRS, CDR2 YFSETQ. The CDR3 is 15 amino acids. V lost 1 base to trimming and J lost 3 bases, with 10 bases between them. For the CDR3, the DNA is TGCGCCAGCAGCTTGCAGTGGGCAGCTAATGAAAAACTGTTTTTT. It encodes CASSLQWAANEKLFF.

This clone was detected only once. V is TRBV9 and J is TRBJ2-1, with D unclear. Trimming took 2 bases from V and 7 from J, leaving 19 bases between them. The CDR3 has 16 amino acids. Germline CDR1 reads SGDLS; CDR2 reads YYNGEE. In nucleotides, the CDR3 is TGTGCCAGCAGCGTGTCGGTCCCTTCGTCGGGTAATGAGCAGTTCTTC. It encodes CASSVSVPSSGNEQFF.

The genes are TRBV13 and TRBJ2-7; TRBD1 is a possible D gene (7 bases). Trimming removed 5 bases from V and 3 bases from J, with 17 bases in between. The germline CDR1 and CDR2 sequences are PRHDT and FYEKMQ (reference sequence). The CDR3 has 15 residues. DNA of the CDR3: TGTGCCAGCAGCGCCCAGGGGGTGGGGGGCTACGAGCAGTACTTC. Amino acid sequence: CASSAQGVGGYEQYF.

The rearrangement uses TRBV29-1 and TRBJ1-4; no definite D call. The germline CDR1 and CDR2 sequences are SQVTM and ANQGSEA. The V and J ends lost 7 bases and 0 bases respectively, with 9 bases between them. The CDR3 totals 13 residues. CDR3 residues: CSAQISTNEKLFF. DNA of the CDR3: TGCAGCGCCCAAATTTCAACTAATGAAAAACTGTTTTTT.

This rearrangement joins TRBV30 to TRBJ1-5; D is perhaps TRBD1 (6 bases). Germline CDR1 is GTSNPN and CDR2 is SVGIG (reference sequence). V was cut by 3 bases and J by 0 bases, with 12 bases left in between. This CDR3 contains 15 residues. CDR3 nucleotide sequence: TGTGCCTGGAGCGGGGGGGCGAATAGCAATCAGCCCCAGCATTTT. It is translated as CAWSGGANSNQPQHF. Based on the CDR3 plus reference TRBV30 and TRBJ1-5, the full variable domain is SQTIHQWPATLVQPVGSPLSLECTVEGTSNPNLYWYRQAAGRGLQLLFYSVGIGQISSEVPQNLSASRPQDRQFILSSKKLLLSDSGFYLCAWSGGANSNQPQHFGDGTRLSIL.

This clone was detected only a few times. The chain has TRBV27 and TRBJ1-2, with 12 bases identical to TRBD1. The V segment lost 8 bases and the J segment 5 bases; nucleotides outside the gene matches: 9. CDR1 and CDR2 from the germline V gene are MNHEY and SMNVEV (reference sequence). CDR3 length: 15 residues. The chain's CDR3 is CASGTGGAPRYGYTF. DNA for the CDR3: TGTGCCAGCGGGACAGGGGGCGCCCCGAGGTATGGCTACACCTTC.

This clone was seen a few times. The rearrangement joins TRBV4-2 to TRBJ1-4; D possibly corresponds to TRBD1 (5 bases). Trimming took off 7 bases at V and 14 bases at J, with 17 bases between the two ends. The CDR3 is made up of 12 amino acids. Germline loops: CDR1 LGHNA, CDR2 YNFKEQ. CDR3 coding DNA: TGTGCCAGCAACTTCGGGGGGGAAGGGCTGTTTTTT. As protein: CASNFGGEGLFF.

The V call is TRBV6-5, the J call TRBJ2-5; 7 nucleotides agree with TRBD2. Trimming removed 8 bases from V and 4 bases from J; junction bases left unmatched: 4. Germline assignment: CDR1 MNHEY and CDR2 SVGAGI. The CDR3 is 12 amino acids. CDR3 DNA: TGTGCCAGCCGGGGAGGGGTAGAGACCCAGTACTTC. It translates to CASRGGVETQYF.

This clone was recorded only once. This chain uses TRBV5-6 with TRBJ2-7; 7 nucleotides line up with TRBD1. Trimming at V came to 0 bases and at J to 4 bases, leaving 10 bases not matched to a gene. Germline CDR1 SGHDT, CDR2 YYEEEE. The CDR3 totals 16 residues. Here the CDR3 reads CASSLAKWDSFYEQYF. Here the CDR3 DNA reads TGTGCCAGCAGCTTGGCCAAATGGGACAGTTTTTACGAGCAGTACTTC.

The chain is built from TRBV9 and TRBJ1-2; D perhaps matches TRBD1 (5 bases). The CDR3 has 13 residues. CDR1 and CDR2 from the germline V gene are SGDLS and YYNGEE. The germline V and J ends were trimmed by 0 bases and 8 bases, with 11 bases remaining between them. The CDR3 loop is CASSVGREGGYTF. The CDR3 DNA reads as TGTGCCAGCAGCGTAGGCAGGGAAGGCGGCTACACCTTC.

Comments on this clone: Relative to the germline gene, one junction end is altered; a read error may explain this. Other DNA sequences in the sample encode the same CDR3. This CDR3 is CASSEGRGLRGGEQFF. The CDR3 DNA reads as TGTGCCAGCAGTGAAGGAAGGGGATTGCGTGGTGGTGAGCAATTCTTC. This sequence joins TRBV6-1 and TRBJ2-1, with D possibly being TRBD1 (5 bases). The CDR3 covers 16 residues. Germline V gene lookup returns CDR1 MNHNS and CDR2 SASEGT.

The chain joins TRBV30 to TRBJ2-3, with 13 nucleotides matching TRBD2. The CDR3 has 15 residues. Germline V CDR1 and CDR2: GTSNPN, SVGIG (reference sequence). V lost 5 bases, J lost 3 bases, and 5 bases stayed unmatched. CDR3 nucleotide sequence: TGTGCCTGGGGAGAGGGACTAGCGGGGACAGATACGCAGTATTTT. It is translated as CAWGEGLAGTDTQYF.